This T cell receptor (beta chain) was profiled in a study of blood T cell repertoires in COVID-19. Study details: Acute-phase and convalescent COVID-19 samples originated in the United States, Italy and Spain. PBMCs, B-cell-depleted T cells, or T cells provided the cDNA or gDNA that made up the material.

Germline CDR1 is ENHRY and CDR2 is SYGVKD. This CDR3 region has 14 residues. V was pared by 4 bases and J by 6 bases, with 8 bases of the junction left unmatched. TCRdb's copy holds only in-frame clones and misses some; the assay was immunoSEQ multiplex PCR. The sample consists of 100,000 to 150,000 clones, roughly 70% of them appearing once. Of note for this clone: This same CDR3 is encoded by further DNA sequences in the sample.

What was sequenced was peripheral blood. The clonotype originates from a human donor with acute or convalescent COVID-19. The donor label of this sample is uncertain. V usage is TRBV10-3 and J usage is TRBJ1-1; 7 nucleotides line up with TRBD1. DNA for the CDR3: TGTGCCATCAGTGGGTTACAGGGGTCCCCTGAAGCTTTCTTT. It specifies CAISGLQGSPEAFF.